This TCR beta chain was sequenced in a study of shared clonotypes between healthy human individuals. Study observations and caveats: Some naive CD4 clonotypes, approximately 4.5%, turned up in common across four donors. The sole specimen, blood, was sampled, and tissue repertoires likely differ.

V dropped 6 bases and J dropped 4; count of bases not matched to a gene: 1. CDR3 length: 12 amino acids. Germline V CDR1 and CDR2: SNHLY, FYNNEI. Measured with immunoSEQ multiplex PCR; TCRdb has only the in-frame clones, and not every one. The table records about 2.3 million clones, more than 80% of them present only once. As concerns this clone: The target antigen is unknown.

The sample taken for sequencing was naive CD4+ T cells from PBMCs. Subset: CD45RA+ positively selected. This receptor was taken from a man aged 18-30 years in good health. Some clones in this sample may be carry-over from other donors' samples. The chain links TRBV2 to TRBJ2-5; TRBD1 matches at 8 bases. Written as DNA, the CDR3 is TGTGCCAGCAGGGACAGGGCAGAGACCCAGTACTTC. Translating gives CASRDRAETQYF.